One sample yielded the 17 T cell receptor beta chains listed below, sequenced in a study of graft-versus-host responses after intestinal transplantation. TCRdb keeps only in-frame clones here, not all; method: immunoSEQ multiplex PCR. The sample holds roughly 15,000 clones, approximately 38% seen once. The culture paired around 200,000 irradiated violet-dye-labeled stimulators with around 200,000 CFSE-labeled responders. The sequencing used alloreactive CD8+ T cells from a mixed lymphocyte reaction culture, collected before intestinal transplant. Subset in this sample: CFSE-low proliferating T cells sorted from roughly six-day pre-transplant mixed lymphocyte reaction (GvH or HvG direction). The receptors here all came from a human patient who received an intestinal transplant.

The genes are TRBV7-9 and TRBJ2-7; 9 positions match TRBD1. Germline assignment: CDR1 SEHNR and CDR2 FQNEAQ (reference sequence). This CDR3 is 14 amino acids long. Unmatched junction bases numbered 5, after V lost 5 bases and J lost 3 bases. This CDR3 reads CASSKGQGYYEQYF. In nucleotides, the CDR3 is TGTGCCAGCAGCAAGGGACAGGGTTACTACGAGCAGTACTTC.

This sequence joins TRBV27 and TRBJ2-2; D remains ambiguous. This CDR3 is 14 amino acids long. Germline lookup yields CDR1 MNHEY and CDR2 SMNVEV (reference sequence). Trimming shortened V by 2 bases and J by 1 base, and 5 bases separated the two germline ends. CDR3 nucleotide sequence: TGTGCCAGCAGTTTAGGCATGAACACCGGGGAGCTGTTTTTT. As protein: CASSLGMNTGELFF.

This chain joins TRBV16 and TRBJ2-5; a possible D gene is TRBD2 (5 bases). This CDR3 region has 14 residues. The germline gives CDR1 KGHSY, CDR2 FQNENV. The ends were cut back, 5 bases at V and 5 bases at J, with 15 bases in the middle. The CDR3 DNA sequence: TGTGCCAGCAGCTACGGCCCGGAGGTGGAGACCCAGTACTTC. This encodes CASSYGPEVETQYF.

The chain uses TRBV15 and TRBJ2-5; 8 nucleotides line up with TRBD2. Per germline, CDR1 LNHNV and CDR2 YYDKDF (reference sequence). This CDR3 spans 14 amino acids. J gave up 5 bases and V 6 bases, and 8 bases lay outside the gene matches. CDR3 sequence (DNA): TGTGCCACCAGGGTCGCGGGGGGCTGGGAGACCCAGTACTTC. Translated: CATRVAGGWETQYF.

This clone was observed a few times. This chain joins TRBV29-1 and TRBJ1-1; 8 bases are shared with TRBD1. The CDR3 sequence is 15 residues long. Unmatched junction bases numbered 9, after V lost 3 bases and J lost 3 bases. Germline-derived CDR1 and CDR2 are SQVTM and ANQGSEA. The CDR3 here is CSVDGIQGAHTEAFF. CDR3 nucleotide sequence: TGCAGCGTTGATGGGATCCAGGGGGCGCACACTGAAGCTTTCTTT.

Judged by abundance, this clone is medium-sized. The chain joins TRBV30 to TRBJ1-1, with a tentative D call TRBD1 (5 bases). Germline CDR1 is GTSNPN and CDR2 is SVGIG (reference sequence). V lost 2 bases and J lost 2, with 12 bases in between. This CDR3 contains 14 residues. The CDR3, as DNA: TGTGCCTGGAGTACTGGGGGGGTAAACACTGAAGCTTTCTTT. Translation gives CAWSTGGVNTEAFF.

This clone was detected only once. The chain employs TRBV6-5 and TRBJ2-1; D not certain. Germline CDR1 is MNHEY and CDR2 is SVGAGI. CDR3 length: 13 amino acids. V lost 5 bases and J lost 4, with 9 bases in between. The CDR3 loop is CASSHIAYNEQFF. The CDR3, as DNA: TGTGCCAGCAGTCATATAGCTTACAATGAGCAGTTCTTC.

V and J are TRBV19 and TRBJ1-2; 7 bases line up with TRBD1. The germline CDR1 and CDR2 sequences are LNHDA and SQIVND (reference sequence). The CDR3 has 13 residues. J was trimmed by 4 bases and V by 5 bases; bases with no gene match: 4. The CDR3 reads CASSHRGGYGYTF. In DNA form, the CDR3 reads TGTGCCAGTAGTCACAGGGGTGGCTATGGCTACACCTTC. The full variable domain, rest sourced from reference TRBV19 and TRBJ1-2, is DGGITQSPKYLFRKEGQNVTLSCEQNLNHDAMYWYRQDPGQGLRLIYYSQIVNDFQKGDIAEGYSVSREKKESFPLTVTSAQKNPTAFYLCASSHRGGYGYTFGSGTRLTVV.

This clone was picked up a small number of times. The chain employs TRBV29-1 and TRBJ2-7, with D possibly TRBD2 on 6 matching bases. Deletions cut 4 bases from V and 0 bases from J, with 16 bases between. This CDR3 spans 15 amino acids. The germline V gene has CDR1 SQVTM and CDR2 ANQGSEA. CDR3 DNA sequence: TGCAGCGTTGGAGCGTGGGGGGAAACCTCCTACGAGCAGTACTTC. Translated: CSVGAWGETSYEQYF.

This clone showed up just a few times. This chain connects TRBV5-1 to TRBJ1-1; 10 nucleotides agree with TRBD1. Germline V gene sequence: CDR1 SGHRS, CDR2 YFSETQ. V trimming: 4 bases; J trimming: 5 bases; junction bases outside the gene matches: 5. The CDR3 contains 14 residues. This CDR3 is CASSPGTGVTEAFF. The CDR3 DNA reads as TGCGCCAGCAGCCCCGGGACAGGGGTTACTGAAGCTTTCTTT.

V and J are TRBV5-5 and TRBJ2-5; 8 positions match TRBD1. CDR3 length: 15 amino acids. The germline V gene encodes CDR1 SGHKS and CDR2 YYEKEE (reference sequence). V trimming: 4 bases; J trimming: 5 bases; junction bases outside the gene matches: 10. CDR3 bases: TGTGCCAGCAGCGATGGACAGGGTACTCTGGAGACCCAGTACTTC. It specifies CASSDGQGTLETQYF.

This clone was counted a few times. A much larger clone lies a single base off, so this may be a read error. The sample has other DNA sequences that encode this CDR3 too. The rearrangement uses TRBV6-5 and TRBJ2-7, with TRBD1 as a possible D gene (5 bases). Trimming removed 5 bases at V and 2 bases at J, with 10 bases between. The CDR3 covers 13 residues. Looked up from germline, CDR1 is MNHEY and CDR2 is SVGAGI. CDR3 protein: CASSARQPYEQYF. Here the CDR3 DNA reads TGTGCCAGCAGTGCCCGACAGCCCTACGAGCAGTACTTC.

This clone was picked up a small number of times. CDR3 DNA sequence: TGCAGCGTTGAAGGACAGGGGATGATGGATACGCAGTATTTT. Its translation is CSVEGQGMMDTQYF. This chain joins TRBV29-1 and TRBJ2-3; 8 bases map to TRBD1. Losses at the gene ends were 1 base for V and 6 bases for J; bases not matched to a gene: 6. Germline V lookup: CDR1 SQVTM, CDR2 ANQGSEA. CDR3 length: 14 amino acids.

The chain combines TRBV10-3 with TRBJ2-2; no firm D call. Trimming removed 5 bases from V and 2 bases from J, with 3 bases in between. The CDR3 extends over 12 amino acids. Germline V gene lookup returns CDR1 ENHRY and CDR2 SYGVKD. The CDR3: CAISPNTGELFF. In nucleotides, the CDR3 is TGTGCCATCAGTCCAAACACCGGGGAGCTGTTTTTT.

This clone was counted a few times. The chain is built from TRBV7-9 and TRBJ2-1; perhaps TRBD2 as D (6 bases). Germline V gene sequence: CDR1 SEHNR, CDR2 FQNEAQ (reference sequence). The CDR3 length is 13 residues. V lost 8 bases to trimming and J lost 1 base, with 9 bases between them. In DNA, the CDR3 is TGTGCCAGCTTCGGGGGTTCCTACAATGAGCAGTTCTTC. Protein: CASFGGSYNEQFF.

This clone turned up a few times. The chain has TRBV30 and TRBJ2-7, with a tentative D call TRBD1 (5 bases). V was cut by 0 bases and J by 3 bases, with 6 bases left in between. The germline gives CDR1 GTSNPN, CDR2 SVGIG (reference sequence). The CDR3 extends over 12 amino acids. This CDR3 reads CAWSVDSYEQYF. The CDR3 DNA is TGTGCCTGGAGTGTAGACAGCTACGAGCAGTACTTC.

In its sample, this clone was seen a few times. The rearrangement joins TRBV6-1 to TRBJ2-7; D is possibly TRBD2 (5 bases). Trimming left V 7 bases short and J 2 bases short, with 12 bases between. The CDR3 is 13 residues long. Germline lookup yields CDR1 MNHNS and CDR2 SASEGT. The CDR3 spells CASNSRTPYEQYF. CDR3 nucleotide sequence: TGTGCCAGCAATTCCAGGACTCCCTACGAGCAGTACTTC.